This is a list of T cell receptor beta chains from one sample in a study of blood T cell repertoires in COVID-19. The data were produced by immunoSEQ multiplex PCR, yet TCRdb's version contains in-frame clones alone and is incomplete. The sample holds a few hundred thousand clones, roughly four fifths seen once. The sequencing sample was made of peripheral blood. Source of these receptors: a woman between 18 and 30 years old with acute or convalescent COVID-19. Both conserved end residues are part of each CDR3. D genes are given only for firm matches. The size of a clone is reported for some rows only, either as once, few or many, or as a class for expanded clones.

d_call	v_call	clone_size	j_call	cdr3_nt	cdr3_aa
TRBD1	TRBV27	-	TRBJ1-4	TGTGCCAGCAGTTTATCAGGGCGGGACAGGGGGTTTTACGGTGAAAAACTGTTTTTT	CASSLSGRDRGFYGEKLFF
-	TRBV28	-	TRBJ1-2	TGTGCCAGCAGTTTACGACTGTCTCTAAGCTACACCTTC	CASSLRLSLSYTF
TRBD2	TRBV24-1	-	TRBJ2-7	TGTGCCACCAGTGATTTTAGTCTAGCGGTGAACGAGCAGTACTTC	CATSDFSLAVNEQYF
-	TRBV10-3	once	TRBJ2-7	TGTGCCATCAGGGCGGGGCAAGCGGGTCCAAGCTACGAGCAGTACTTC	CAIRAGQAGPSYEQYF
-	TRBV12-3/TRBV12-4	-	TRBJ2-1	TGTGCCAGCAGTTCGACTCTCCTGAACGAGCAGTTCTTC	CASSSTLLNEQFF
-	TRBV3-1/TRBV3-2	-	TRBJ2-3	TGTGCCAGCAGCCAAGATTTGGGCCGCACAGATACGCAGTATTTT	CASSQDLGRTDTQYF
TRBD1	TRBV5-1	-	TRBJ1-1	TGCGCCAGCAGCTTCCAGACAGGGCCCACTGAAGCTTTCTTT	CASSFQTGPTEAFF
-	TRBV6-4	few	TRBJ2-7	TGTGCCAGCAGCGGGTCTACAGGACAGCTCAGCTCCTACGAGCAGTACTTC	CASSGSTGQLSSYEQYF
-	TRBV6-5	-	TRBJ1-3	TGTGCCAGCAGTAAAACGACACTTGGAAACACCATATATTTT	CASSKTTLGNTIYF
TRBD1	TRBV5-1	-	TRBJ2-6	TGCGCCAGCAGCTTGGGGGTCATGGACAGGGCGAGCTCTGGGGCCAACGTCCTGACTTTC	CASSLGVMDRASSGANVLTF
TRBD1	TRBV28	-	TRBJ1-4	TGTGCCAGCAGTGGACAGGGCGGACTTGAAAAACTGTTTTTT	CASSGQGGLEKLFF
-	TRBV27	-	TRBJ1-2	TGTGCCAGCAGCCTTGACGGACTCTATGGCTACACCTTC	CASSLDGLYGYTF
TRBD1	TRBV27	-	TRBJ2-7	TGTGCCAGCAGTCCAGGGACAGGCTACGAGCAGTACTTC	CASSPGTGYEQYF
TRBD2	TRBV19	once	TRBJ2-1	TGTGCCAGTAGTAAGGGTCGAGAGACTAGCGGGAGGGCCTATGAGCAGTTCTTC	CASSKGRETSGRAYEQFF
TRBD2	TRBV6-1	-	TRBJ2-4	TGTGCCAGCAGTGAAGCTTTTGCTGGACTAGCGGGAGTCAACATTCAGTACTTC	CASSEAFAGLAGVNIQYF
TRBD2	TRBV11-2	-	TRBJ2-7	TGTGCCAGCAGCTTAGAGTGGGGGGCTAGCGGGACCCACGAGCAGTACTTC	CASSLEWGASGTHEQYF